This T cell receptor (beta chain) was recorded in a study of blood T cell repertoires in COVID-19. Study-level information: The analysed material was cDNA or gDNA that came from T cells, B-cell-depleted T cells, or PBMCs.

TCRdb keeps only in-frame clones here, not all; method: immunoSEQ multiplex PCR. The sample holds about 38,000 clones, around 90% seen once. V lost 5 bases and J 4 bases, leaving 36 bases between the germline ends. The CDR3 has 21 amino acids. The germline gives CDR1 MNHEY, CDR2 SVGEGT. The gene calls are TRBV6-2 or TRBV6-3 and TRBJ2-7, with D maybe TRBD2 (6 bases). This sequence was found in a man aged 55-75 years with COVID-19, enrolled during active disease. Sequencing was done on a sample of peripheral blood. Here the CDR3 reads CASSPKCGVGLGFLGSYEQYF. DNA of the CDR3: TGTGCCAGCAGTCCGAAGTGCGGGGTAGGGCTTGGTTTCTTAGGGTCTTACGAGCAGTACTTC.